This T cell receptor (beta chain) was retrieved from a study of cytomegalovirus exposure and HLA in healthy donors. PCR used 60 Vbeta primers and 13 Jbeta primers. Profiling relied on immunoSEQ multiplex PCR, and the TCRdb table lists in-frame clones only, not all of them. The sample includes about 110,000 clones, around 81% of them seen just once. Only one count was recorded for this clone. Source material: PBMCs. This clonotype was sampled from a woman younger than 45 in good health and CMV-seronegative.

The CDR3 DNA sequence: TGCAGCGCGAGGAGTGAAAAACTGTTTTTT. Protein sequence: CSARSEKLFF. The chain joins TRBV29-1 to TRBJ1-4; no firm D call. The CDR3 covers 10 residues. Germline V gene data show CDR1 as SQVTM and CDR2 as ANQGSEA. V was pared by 7 bases and J by 7 bases, with 7 bases between.